These 22 T cell receptor beta chains were all obtained from the same sample, sequenced in a study of blood T cell repertoires in COVID-19. Assay used: immunoSEQ multiplex PCR; TCRdb lists only in-frame clones, some missing. The repertoire holds around 250,000 clones, with 85% to 90% as singletons. The sequencing input was PBMCs or T cells enriched from blood (not recorded which). All receptors come from a man aged 18 to 29 who had recovered from COVID-19.

The V and J genes are TRBV5-1 and TRBJ1-2; possible D gene TRBD1, 5 bases. Germline-derived CDR1 and CDR2 are SGHRS and YFSETQ. This CDR3 is 13 amino acids long. With 3 bases removed from V and 3 bases from J, the gap between germline ends came to 9 bases. In DNA form, the CDR3 reads TGCGCCAGCAGCTCGGACAAGTACTATGGCTACACCTTC. Its translation: CASSSDKYYGYTF.

The chain carries TRBV9 and TRBJ2-5; 16 nucleotides agree with TRBD2. Germline V gene lookup returns CDR1 SGDLS and CDR2 YYNGEE. This CDR3 contains 16 residues. The ends lost 3 bases at V and 5 bases at J; junction bases unmatched: 4. The CDR3 loop reads CASSGGLAGGAETQYF. In nucleotides, the CDR3 is TGTGCCAGCAGCGGGGGACTAGCGGGAGGGGCGGAGACCCAGTACTTC.

In regard to this clone: Distinct nucleotide sequences in the sample also encode this CDR3. The chain couples TRBV28 to TRBJ2-7; 8 nucleotides line up with TRBD1. CDR1 is MDHEN and CDR2 is SYDVKM in the germline V gene. The length of the CDR3 is 14 residues. The ends lost 4 bases at V and 7 bases at J; junction bases unmatched: 9. Written as DNA, the CDR3 is TGTGCCAGCAGTTCCCCAGGACAGGGTGATGAGCAGTACTTC. It encodes CASSSPGQGDEQYF.

The rearrangement links TRBV25-1 to TRBJ2-7, with 11 bases lining up with TRBD2. CDR1 and CDR2 (germline): MGHDK, SYGVNS. V shed 3 bases, J shed 2 bases, and the junction held 9 bases outside the gene matches. The CDR3 length is 17 residues. CDR3 nucleotides: TGTGCCAGCAGTGACCCGGGACTAGCGGTTATTACCTACGAGCAGTACTTC. It translates to CASSDPGLAVITYEQYF.

This clone is a singleton in its sample. The chain couples TRBV5-4 to TRBJ2-7; possible D gene TRBD2, 5 bases. This CDR3 contains 14 residues. The germline V gene has CDR1 SGHNT and CDR2 YYREEE (reference sequence). V shed 0 bases and J shed 6 bases, with 13 bases lying between them. The CDR3 region is CASSLDWASLEQYF. The CDR3 nucleotides read TGTGCCAGCAGCTTGGATTGGGCTAGCCTCGAGCAGTACTTC.

The gene calls are TRBV10-3 and TRBJ2-7; D might be TRBD2 (6 bases). CDR1 and CDR2 (germline): ENHRY, SYGVKD. Trimming removed 6 bases at V and 6 bases at J, with 21 bases between. CDR3 size: 15 residues. CDR3 nucleotides: TGTGCCATCAGGGGGGTCGGGACTCGACCCTCCGAGCAGTACTTC. Protein: CAIRGVGTRPSEQYF.

This chain joins TRBV30 and TRBJ1-6; the D is unclear. Germline assignment: CDR1 GTSNPN and CDR2 SVGIG (reference sequence). This CDR3 has 12 amino acids. V lost 5 bases to trimming and J lost 8 bases, with 10 bases between them. For the CDR3, the DNA is TGTGCCTGGTCGTCTGGAGATTCACCCCTCCACTTT. As protein: CAWSSGDSPLHF.

This rearrangement joins TRBV3-1 (or the pseudogene TRBV3-2) to TRBJ1-3, with 9 bases fitting TRBD1. Trimming took 4 bases from V and 3 from J; bases not matched to a gene: 4. The length of the CDR3 is 15 residues. Germline CDR1 reads LGHDT; CDR2 reads YNNKEL (reference sequence). In nucleotides, the CDR3 is TGTGCCAGCAGCCCTCGGGGACAGGGTGGAAACACCATATATTTT. Amino acids: CASSPRGQGGNTIYF.

The rearrangement joins TRBV6-5 to TRBJ1-6; the match to TRBD1 covers 7 bases. This CDR3 contains 14 residues. Germline assignment: CDR1 MNHEY and CDR2 SVGAGI. The ends lost 5 bases at V and 9 bases at J; junction bases unmatched: 7. CDR3 sequence reads: CASSQDRQISPLHF. The CDR3 DNA sequence: TGTGCCAGCAGTCAGGACAGGCAAATTTCACCCCTCCACTTT.

V is TRBV5-1 and J is TRBJ1-5; D not resolved. The CDR3 is 15 amino acids. CDR1 SGHRS and CDR2 YFSETQ come from the germline V gene. V lost 0 bases to trimming and J lost 0 bases, with 7 bases between them. CDR3 in amino acids: CASSLGGDSNQPQHF. The CDR3 DNA reads as TGCGCCAGCAGCTTGGGCGGTGATAGCAATCAGCCCCAGCATTTT.

The chain is built from TRBV5-1 and TRBJ2-7; the D gene is possibly TRBD1 (5 bases). Germline loops: CDR1 SGHRS, CDR2 YFSETQ. V lost 4 bases and J 0 bases, leaving 17 bases between the germline ends. The CDR3 extends over 16 amino acids. The CDR3 protein is CASSVDSFSTSYEQYF. CDR3 sequence (DNA): TGCGCCAGCAGCGTCGACAGTTTCTCTACCTCCTACGAGCAGTACTTC.

The chain is built from TRBV9 and TRBJ2-1; weak D call: TRBD2 (6 bases). V dropped 0 bases and J dropped 4 bases, with 14 bases sitting between them. The CDR3 length is 16 residues. Germline V gives CDR1 SGDLS, CDR2 YYNGEE. CDR3 in DNA: TGTGCCAGCAGCGTAGCTGCGGGAATAGGTTACAATGAGCAGTTCTTC. Translating it yields CASSVAAGIGYNEQFF.

V is TRBV2 and J is TRBJ2-5; tentative D call: TRBD1 (5 bases). Germline V gene sequence: CDR1 SNHLY, CDR2 FYNNEI. Trimming removed 2 bases at V and 4 bases at J, with 14 bases between. The CDR3 totals 15 residues. This CDR3 is CASSEIQGTGETQYF. The CDR3 nucleotides are TGTGCCAGCAGTGAAATTCAGGGTACCGGAGAGACCCAGTACTTC.

J is TRBJ1-1 and V is TRBV2; 8 bases are shared with TRBD1. Germline values: CDR1 SNHLY, CDR2 FYNNEI. CDR3 size: 16 residues. With V trimmed by 6 bases and J by 0 bases, 9 bases remained unmatched. CDR3 DNA sequence: TGTGCCAGCAGAGCTGGGAGGGACAGGCTGAACACTGAAGCTTTCTTT. It codes for CASRAGRDRLNTEAFF.

This clone was seen a few times. This chain links TRBV6-1 with TRBJ1-5; TRBD1 agrees at 8 bases. V was clipped by 2 bases and J by 0 bases; unmatched bases: 6. Germline values: CDR1 MNHNS, CDR2 SASEGT. The CDR3 is 17 residues long. CDR3 DNA sequence: TGTGCCAGCAGTGAATACAGGGGACAGGATAGCAATCAGCCCCAGCATTTT. Translated, it gives CASSEYRGQDSNQPQHF.

The rearrangement links TRBV25-1 to TRBJ2-3; 10 nucleotides agree with TRBD2. Germline CDR1 MGHDK, CDR2 SYGVNS. This CDR3 region has 17 residues. Trimming took 1 base from V and 2 from J; bases not matched to a gene: 6. CDR3 protein: CASSESGTSVYTDTQYF. CDR3 sequence (DNA): TGTGCCAGCAGTGAATCCGGGACTAGCGTGTACACAGATACGCAGTATTTT.

This chain joins TRBV7-9 and TRBJ1-1, with 8 positions matching TRBD1. Trimming at V came to 5 bases and at J to 2 bases, leaving 7 bases not matched to a gene. The CDR3 extends over 15 amino acids. The germline V gene encodes CDR1 SEHNR and CDR2 FQNEAQ (reference sequence). Here the CDR3 DNA reads TGTGCCAGCAGCCCCCGGACAGGGAGAAACACTGAAGCTTTCTTT. Translating gives CASSPRTGRNTEAFF.

The chain has TRBV28 and TRBJ2-7, with TRBD1 identical over 10 bases. V shed 6 bases and J 1 base; nucleotides not matched to a gene: 6. The germline CDR1 and CDR2 sequences are MDHEN and SYDVKM. The CDR3 length is 15 residues. Here the CDR3 DNA reads TGTGCCAGCAGAATCGACAGGGGGCGATCCTACGAGCAGTACTTC. It yields the protein CASRIDRGRSYEQYF.

The CDR3, as DNA: TGTGCCAGCAGTGCGAGCAAAAACATTCAGTACTTC. Protein: CASSASKNIQYF. The gene calls are TRBV12-3 or TRBV12-4 and TRBJ2-4, with unresolved D. This CDR3 has 12 amino acids. Trimming removed 5 bases from V and 3 bases from J, with 5 bases in between.

The chain links TRBV7-9 to TRBJ1-1; D unclear. Germline CDR1 and CDR2: SEHNR and FQNEAQ (reference sequence). The CDR3 length is 15 residues. V gave up 1 base and J gave up 6 bases, with 15 bases separating them. This chain's CDR3 is CASSLGNYLHSEAFF. The CDR3 nucleotides read TGTGCCAGCAGCTTAGGGAACTACCTACACTCTGAAGCTTTCTTT.

The chain links TRBV18 to TRBJ2-1, with D perhaps TRBD1 (6 bases). Germline assignment: CDR1 KGHSH and CDR2 LQKENI. This CDR3 has 15 amino acids. V lost 2 bases to trimming and J lost 5 bases, with 13 bases between them. For the CDR3, the DNA is TGTGCCAGCTCACCATTACAGGGTATCCACAATGAGCAGTTCTTC. This sequence encodes CASSPLQGIHNEQFF.

The genes are TRBV27 and TRBJ2-7, with TRBD1 matching 9 bases. Germline CDR1 MNHEY, CDR2 SMNVEV (reference sequence). The CDR3 spans 13 residues. The trim removed 5 bases at V and 3 bases at J, leaving 2 bases unmatched. The CDR3 region has the DNA TGTGCCAGCAGTAACAGGGGGCGCTACGAGCAGTACTTC. The encoded protein is CASSNRGRYEQYF.